The 20 T cell receptor beta chains given below trace back to one sample, sequenced in a study of blood T cell repertoires in COVID-19 (TCRdb year 2020). Libraries were built with the immunoSEQ multiplex PCR assay. TCRdb holds this immuneACCESS table with in-frame rearrangements only. Some clones are missing; in checked studies, unresolved V genes explain under half, and the rest has no known cause. The sample includes fewer than 50,000 clones, with roughly 88% observed a single time. Together, the top ten hold 30% to 35% of the sample. Sequencing was carried out using peripheral blood. The receptor source for this set is a man in his sixties or seventies with active COVID-19.

V gene TRBV6-5 combines with J gene TRBJ1-5; no clear D gene. V was cut by 2 bases and J by 3 bases, with 8 bases left in between. Germline V lookup: CDR1 MNHEY, CDR2 SVGAGI. The CDR3 is 14 residues long. The CDR3 coding sequence is TGTGCCAGCAGTTACGGCCCAACCAATCAGCCCCAGCATTTT. Translation gives CASSYGPTNQPQHF.

J is TRBJ2-1 and V is TRBV3-1 (or the pseudogene TRBV3-2); D is possibly TRBD1 (6 bases). The V gene's germline CDR1 is LGHDT and CDR2 YNNKEL (reference sequence). The V end was cut by 4 bases, the J end by 7 bases, with 17 bases between. This CDR3 is built from 15 residues. This CDR3 reads CASSPFAGTTNEQFF. CDR3 bases: TGTGCCAGCAGCCCCTTCGCAGGGACAACGAATGAGCAGTTCTTC.

This clone showed up just a few times. The J gene is TRBJ1-5, the V gene TRBV19, with TRBD1 identical over 8 bases. J gave up 3 bases and V 5 bases, and 9 bases lay outside the gene matches. CDR1 and CDR2 (germline): LNHDA, SQIVND (reference sequence). The CDR3 has 16 amino acids. CDR3 DNA: TGTGCCAGTAGTCTACAGGACAGGGTCATCAATCAGCCCCAGCATTTT. This codes for CASSLQDRVINQPQHF.

The chain is built from TRBV15 and TRBJ2-1; the D gene is possibly TRBD1 (5 bases). Per germline, CDR1 LNHNV and CDR2 YYDKDF (reference sequence). Trimming took off 0 bases at V and 10 bases at J, with 10 bases between the two ends. CDR3 size: 13 residues. The CDR3 sequence: CATSRERHREQFF. CDR3 coding DNA: TGTGCCACCAGCAGAGAACGTCACAGGGAGCAGTTCTTC.

The chain is built from TRBV23-1 and TRBJ2-5; D may be TRBD2 (6 bases). TRBV23-1 is flagged as an ORF with uncertain function. V shed 0 bases and J shed 9 bases, with 11 bases lying between them. The CDR3 is 13 residues long. CDR3: CASSQSLPSAQYF. The CDR3 DNA sequence: TGCGCCAGCAGTCAATCTTTACCTAGCGCCCAGTACTTC.

This chain connects TRBV13 to TRBJ1-2; the D gene is possibly TRBD1 (6 bases). Germline CDR1 is PRHDT and CDR2 is FYEKMQ (reference sequence). The CDR3 spans 14 residues. The V and J ends lost 5 bases and 3 bases respectively, with 13 bases between them. Here the CDR3 DNA reads TGTGCCAGCAGCCCGCCCCAGGGGTACTATGGCTACACCTTC. Its protein is CASSPPQGYYGYTF.

CDR3 residues: CASSHYRGDFPDTQYF. The CDR3 region has the DNA TGTGCCAGCAGCCATTACAGGGGGGATTTTCCAGATACGCAGTATTTT. J is TRBJ2-3 and V is TRBV14, with 8 bases identical to TRBD1. Germline lookup yields CDR1 SGHDN and CDR2 FVKESK. The length of the CDR3 is 16 residues. The V segment lost 3 bases and the J segment 4 bases; nucleotides outside the gene matches: 9.

The J gene is TRBJ2-5, the V gene TRBV28, with a weak D call TRBD2 (6 bases). Germline V gene data show CDR1 as MDHEN and CDR2 as SYDVKM. The length of the CDR3 is 15 residues. Trimming left V 1 base short and J 5 bases short, with 14 bases between. The CDR3 DNA reads TGTGCCAGCAGTTTATCCCGGCGGGGACGGGAGACCCAGTACTTC. This encodes CASSLSRRGRETQYF.

The chain carries TRBV6-5 and TRBJ2-1, with 7 bases matching TRBD2. Germline trimming cut 5 bases from V and 10 bases from J; bases unmatched to any gene: 11. Germline V lookup: CDR1 MNHEY, CDR2 SVGAGI. This CDR3 region has 14 residues. This CDR3 reads CASSRGWGGKEQFF. CDR3 nucleotides: TGTGCCAGCAGTCGAGGGTGGGGGGGGAAGGAGCAGTTCTTC.

The V gene is TRBV5-5, the J gene TRBJ2-7, with 9 bases that match TRBD1. This CDR3 has 14 residues. V dropped 0 bases and J dropped 7; count of bases not matched to a gene: 5. Per the germline V gene, CDR1 is SGHKS and CDR2 is YYEKEE (reference sequence). The CDR3 DNA sequence: TGTGCCAGCAGCTTGGACAGGGGGCGGGTAGAGCAGTACTTC. Its translation: CASSLDRGRVEQYF.

This rearrangement joins TRBV7-9 to TRBJ2-3; 8 bases line up with TRBD2. Germline loops: CDR1 SEHNR, CDR2 FQNEAQ (reference sequence). V trimming: 4 bases; J trimming: 3 bases; junction bases outside the gene matches: 9. This CDR3 contains 16 residues. The DNA for the CDR3 is TGTGCCAGCAGCTCCTTCCCGGGGGGGCAGACAGATACGCAGTATTTT. Its protein is CASSSFPGGQTDTQYF.

This rearrangement joins TRBV30 to TRBJ1-2; D not resolved. CDR1 is GTSNPN, CDR2 SVGIG, per germline (reference sequence). This CDR3 has 15 amino acids. Trimming removed 2 bases from V and 2 bases from J, with 15 bases in between. The CDR3 region is CAWSHVHSGNYGYTF. The CDR3 DNA follows: TGTGCCTGGAGTCACGTTCACAGTGGCAACTATGGCTACACCTTC.

V and J are TRBV7-6 and TRBJ2-1; D may be TRBD1 (5 bases). This CDR3 region has 16 residues. The germline V gene encodes CDR1 SGHVS and CDR2 FNYEAQ. The ends were cut back, 5 bases at V and 1 base at J, with 15 bases in the middle. CDR3 sequence (DNA): TGTGCCAGCAGCCCTGGAACAGGTATATCCTACAATGAGCAGTTCTTC. Translating it yields CASSPGTGISYNEQFF.

The chain links TRBV20-1 to TRBJ2-7; no clear D gene. Germline CDR1 DFQATT, CDR2 SNEGSKA (reference sequence). Trimming removed 4 bases at V and 2 bases at J, with 6 bases between. The CDR3 is 11 amino acids. CDR3 DNA: TGCAGTGCTATCAGAACCTACGAGCAGTACTTC. It codes for CSAIRTYEQYF.

The V gene is TRBV29-1, the J gene TRBJ1-5; D ambiguous. The germline V gene has CDR1 SQVTM and CDR2 ANQGSEA. The CDR3 length is 12 residues. Deletions cut 2 bases from V and 4 bases from J, with 6 bases between. CDR3 in amino acids: CSVETGNQPQHF. CDR3 nucleotides: TGCAGCGTTGAAACGGGGAATCAGCCCCAGCATTTT.

V and J are TRBV10-3 and TRBJ2-3, with 9 bases fitting TRBD2. V was pared by 2 bases and J by 5 bases, with 5 bases of the junction left unmatched. Per germline, CDR1 ENHRY and CDR2 SYGVKD. The CDR3 is 15 amino acids. The CDR3 DNA is TGTGCCATCAGTGAGGCGGGAGGGCATGGAGATACGCAGTATTTT. This gives the protein CAISEAGGHGDTQYF.

V and J are TRBV7-2 and TRBJ2-7, with TRBD1 as a possible D gene (6 bases). The CDR3 has 15 residues. With 2 bases removed from V and 3 bases from J, the gap between germline ends came to 14 bases. The V gene's germline CDR1 is SGHTA and CDR2 FQGNSA. CDR3 nucleotide sequence: TGTGCCAGCAGCTTATCCCAGGACAGATTCTACGAGCAGTACTTC. Protein sequence: CASSLSQDRFYEQYF.

The chain uses TRBV19 and TRBJ2-2, with 7 positions matching TRBD1. The CDR3 runs to 16 residues. V was clipped by 7 bases and J by 1 base; unmatched bases: 9. Germline loops: CDR1 LNHDA, CDR2 SQIVND (reference sequence). The CDR3 reads CASTLSGQQNTGELFF. The DNA of the CDR3 is TGTGCCAGTACACTCTCGGGACAGCAGAACACCGGGGAGCTGTTTTTT.

The V call is TRBV7-9, the J call TRBJ2-1, with 10 bases aligning to TRBD2. Germline CDR1 and CDR2: SEHNR and FQNEAQ (reference sequence). The CDR3 is made up of 16 amino acids. V trimming: 4 bases; J trimming: 7 bases; junction bases outside the gene matches: 10. The CDR3 here is CASSSRAGGPRNEQFF. In DNA, the CDR3 is TGTGCCAGCAGCTCGAGAGCGGGAGGGCCGAGGAATGAGCAGTTCTTC.

The chain uses TRBV6-1 and TRBJ2-1; 9 bases fit TRBD2. J lost 8 bases, V lost 2 bases, and 7 bases had no gene match. The CDR3 length is 15 residues. From germline, CDR1 is MNHNS and CDR2 SASEGT. DNA for the CDR3: TGTGCCAGCAGTGAACTTGGTAGCGGGGGTGATGAGCAGTTCTTC. This encodes CASSELGSGGDEQFF.